This T cell receptor beta chain was sequenced during a study of blood T cell repertoires in COVID-19. Repertoires were generated with immunoSEQ multiplex PCR, while TCRdb's copy carries only in-frame clones and drops some. The sample yields some 320,000 clones, 75% to 85% seen once. The V segment lost 4 bases and the J segment 4 bases; nucleotides outside the gene matches: 1. The CDR3 sequence is 12 residues long. The V gene's germline CDR1 is SQVTM and CDR2 ANQGSEA. The V gene is TRBV29-1, the J gene TRBJ2-1, with TRBD1 matching over 7 bases. Sequenced material: peripheral blood. The TCR comes from a human donor in a cohort sampled during active COVID-19. DNA for the CDR3: TGCAGCGTTGCGACAGGGTACAATGAGCAGTTCTTC. Translated, it gives CSVATGYNEQFF.